A selection of T cell receptor beta chains follows, all from one sample in a study of cytomegalovirus exposure and HLA in healthy donors. The protocol was immunoSEQ multiplex PCR, while the TCRdb copy is restricted to in-frame clones and leaves out a portion. Found here are roughly 250,000 clones, about 86% of them singletons; the top ten hold around 1.2%. Sequencing was carried out using PBMCs. Every receptor here comes from a woman in her twenties or thirties in good health and CMV-seropositive. Both conserved end residues are part of each CDR3. The D gene is left open where the match is weak. Not all rows give a size; the values are once, few, many and, for expanded clones, a class.

v_gene	j_gene	d_gene	abundance	CDR3nt	CDR3aa
TRBV4-1	TRBJ1-4	-	-	TGCGCCAGCAGCCAAGGGTCAGGGAATGAAAAACTGTTTTTT	CASSQGSGNEKLFF
TRBV18	TRBJ2-1	TRBD1	-	TGTGCCAGCTCACCGGGACAGGGAATCTACAATGAGCAGTTCTTC	CASSPGQGIYNEQFF
TRBV15	TRBJ1-5	-	-	TGTGCCACCAGCAGAGGGGCCACTAATCAGCCCCAGCATTTT	CATSRGATNQPQHF
TRBV19	TRBJ2-7	TRBD2	once	TGTGCCAGTAGTATTGGGACTACCTACGAGCAGTACTTC	CASSIGTTYEQYF
TRBV30	TRBJ1-2	-	-	TGTGCCTGGAGTGTAACGGGGTACGGCTACACCTTC	CAWSVTGYGYTF
TRBV11-3	TRBJ2-5	TRBD2	-	TGTGCCAGCAGTCCAGCGGGAGGGGGCCAAGAGACCCAGTACTTC	CASSPAGGGQETQYF
TRBV7-6	TRBJ2-1	-	-	TGTGCCAGCAGCTTAACCCTGGAGAGCTCCTACAATGAGCAGTTCTTC	CASSLTLESSYNEQFF
TRBV25-1	TRBJ1-4	TRBD1	-	TGTGCCAGCAGTGAATATGGATGGGACAGGGGTGGGGAAAAACTGTTTTTT	CASSEYGWDRGGEKLFF
TRBV5-5	TRBJ1-2	-	-	TGTGCCAGCATCACCCAGGACTATGGCTACACCTTC	CASITQDYGYTF
TRBV19	TRBJ2-2	TRBD1	-	TGTGCCAGTAGGGGGACAGGGGCCACCGGGGAGCTGTTTTTT	CASRGTGATGELFF
TRBV19	TRBJ2-7	TRBD1	-	TGTGCCAGTAGCTTTACCGGACAGGGGGAATTCCAGTACTTC	CASSFTGQGEFQYF
TRBV28	TRBJ2-2	TRBD2	-	TGTGCCAGCAGTTCTTCTCTTTGGCGGGAGTTTAACACCGGGGAGCTGTTTTTT	CASSSSLWREFNTGELFF
TRBV2	TRBJ1-2	TRBD1	-	TGTGCCAGCAGTGACTGGGACAGGGGATATGGCTACACCTTC	CASSDWDRGYGYTF
TRBV5-1	TRBJ2-1	TRBD2	-	TGCGCCAGCAAGGCTAGCGGGAGCGACTACAATGAGCAGTTCTTC	CASKASGSDYNEQFF
TRBV19	TRBJ1-5	-	-	TGTGCCAGTAGCGAAAAACAGGGATATTTCAATCAGCCCCAGCATTTT	CASSEKQGYFNQPQHF
TRBV5-1	TRBJ1-2	-	-	TGCGCCAGCGCCGCTAGCAGGCTTAACTATGGCTACACCTTC	CASAASRLNYGYTF
TRBV4-1	TRBJ1-4	-	-	TGCGCCAGCAGCCTGCGAGAAGCGACTAATGAAAAACTGTTTTTT	CASSLREATNEKLFF
TRBV19	TRBJ1-5	TRBD1	few	TGTGCCAGTAGTGGGAGGGGACAGGGGATTCAGCCCCAGCATTTT	CASSGRGQGIQPQHF
TRBV5-1	TRBJ2-2	-	-	TGCGCCAGCAGCTTGGGCCGACAGCGGGTAGCGAACACCGGGGAGCTGTTTTTT	CASSLGRQRVANTGELFF
TRBV25-1	TRBJ2-3	TRBD1	-	TGTGCCAGCAGTGCCCGGGACAGGGTTTTAACAGATACGCAGTATTTT	CASSARDRVLTDTQYF
TRBV15	TRBJ2-2	TRBD2	-	TGTGCCACCAGCAGAGGGGGAGGCGGGAGGGCCGGGGAGCTGTTTTTT	CATSRGGGGRAGELFF
TRBV6-6	TRBJ2-7	TRBD2	few	TGTGCCAGCAGCCTAAAGACTAGCGGGAGTCACTACGAGCAGTACTTC	CASSLKTSGSHYEQYF
TRBV18	TRBJ2-1	-	-	TGTGCCAGCTCACCAACTAGATCATACAATGAGCAGTTCTTC	CASSPTRSYNEQFF
TRBV30	TRBJ2-1	TRBD2	-	TGTGCCTGGAGTGTACTTGTAGGGACTAAAACCCTCAATGAGCAGTTCTTC	CAWSVLVGTKTLNEQFF
TRBV5-1	TRBJ2-7	TRBD2	-	TGCGCCAGCAGCCCAAGGCCTAGCGGGAGCCGGTACGAGCAGTACTTC	CASSPRPSGSRYEQYF
TRBV21-1	TRBJ2-2	-	-	TGTGCCAGCAGCAACCTTTCGGGACAGGGGTGCACCGGGGAGCTGTTTTTT	CASSNLSGQGCTGELFF
TRBV5-1	TRBJ2-1	-	once	TGCGCCAGCAGCCAGGACTCCTACAATGAGCAGTTCTTC	CASSQDSYNEQFF